This entry features one TCR beta chain sequence. In germline, CDR1 is MDHEN, CDR2 SYDVKM. J gave up 2 bases and V 4 bases, and 3 bases lay outside the gene matches. This CDR3 spans 15 amino acids. The data were taken from a study of blood T cell repertoires in COVID-19. Assay used: immunoSEQ multiplex PCR; TCRdb lists only in-frame clones, some missing. The sample lists approximately 78,000 clones, roughly nine tenths seen once, with about 2.5% in the top ten. Sequenced material: peripheral blood. The sequence came from a man aged 45-60 years with COVID-19, enrolled during active disease. The J gene is TRBJ2-3, the V gene TRBV28; 10 bases are shared with TRBD2. The CDR3 sequence: CASSSTSGFTDTQYF. The CDR3 region has the DNA TGTGCCAGCAGTTCGACTAGCGGGTTCACAGATACGCAGTATTTT.